This T cell receptor beta chain was sequenced in a study of blood T cell repertoires in COVID-19. Sequencing used immunoSEQ multiplex PCR; TCRdb keeps in-frame clones, though not all of them. The table shows about 170,000 clones, with approximately 82% occurring only once. Germline CDR1 is SNHLY and CDR2 is FYNNEI. V lost 6 bases to trimming and J lost 3 bases; unmatched junction nucleotides: 6. There are 14 residues in the CDR3. This receptor was identified in a woman aged 80 or older with acute or convalescent COVID-19. This chain links TRBV2 with TRBJ2-7; 9 positions match TRBD1. The sequenced sample was peripheral blood. The CDR3 region has the DNA TGTGCCAGCAGGGGACAGGGAGAACTCTACGAGCAGTACTTC. Protein sequence: CASRGQGELYEQYF.